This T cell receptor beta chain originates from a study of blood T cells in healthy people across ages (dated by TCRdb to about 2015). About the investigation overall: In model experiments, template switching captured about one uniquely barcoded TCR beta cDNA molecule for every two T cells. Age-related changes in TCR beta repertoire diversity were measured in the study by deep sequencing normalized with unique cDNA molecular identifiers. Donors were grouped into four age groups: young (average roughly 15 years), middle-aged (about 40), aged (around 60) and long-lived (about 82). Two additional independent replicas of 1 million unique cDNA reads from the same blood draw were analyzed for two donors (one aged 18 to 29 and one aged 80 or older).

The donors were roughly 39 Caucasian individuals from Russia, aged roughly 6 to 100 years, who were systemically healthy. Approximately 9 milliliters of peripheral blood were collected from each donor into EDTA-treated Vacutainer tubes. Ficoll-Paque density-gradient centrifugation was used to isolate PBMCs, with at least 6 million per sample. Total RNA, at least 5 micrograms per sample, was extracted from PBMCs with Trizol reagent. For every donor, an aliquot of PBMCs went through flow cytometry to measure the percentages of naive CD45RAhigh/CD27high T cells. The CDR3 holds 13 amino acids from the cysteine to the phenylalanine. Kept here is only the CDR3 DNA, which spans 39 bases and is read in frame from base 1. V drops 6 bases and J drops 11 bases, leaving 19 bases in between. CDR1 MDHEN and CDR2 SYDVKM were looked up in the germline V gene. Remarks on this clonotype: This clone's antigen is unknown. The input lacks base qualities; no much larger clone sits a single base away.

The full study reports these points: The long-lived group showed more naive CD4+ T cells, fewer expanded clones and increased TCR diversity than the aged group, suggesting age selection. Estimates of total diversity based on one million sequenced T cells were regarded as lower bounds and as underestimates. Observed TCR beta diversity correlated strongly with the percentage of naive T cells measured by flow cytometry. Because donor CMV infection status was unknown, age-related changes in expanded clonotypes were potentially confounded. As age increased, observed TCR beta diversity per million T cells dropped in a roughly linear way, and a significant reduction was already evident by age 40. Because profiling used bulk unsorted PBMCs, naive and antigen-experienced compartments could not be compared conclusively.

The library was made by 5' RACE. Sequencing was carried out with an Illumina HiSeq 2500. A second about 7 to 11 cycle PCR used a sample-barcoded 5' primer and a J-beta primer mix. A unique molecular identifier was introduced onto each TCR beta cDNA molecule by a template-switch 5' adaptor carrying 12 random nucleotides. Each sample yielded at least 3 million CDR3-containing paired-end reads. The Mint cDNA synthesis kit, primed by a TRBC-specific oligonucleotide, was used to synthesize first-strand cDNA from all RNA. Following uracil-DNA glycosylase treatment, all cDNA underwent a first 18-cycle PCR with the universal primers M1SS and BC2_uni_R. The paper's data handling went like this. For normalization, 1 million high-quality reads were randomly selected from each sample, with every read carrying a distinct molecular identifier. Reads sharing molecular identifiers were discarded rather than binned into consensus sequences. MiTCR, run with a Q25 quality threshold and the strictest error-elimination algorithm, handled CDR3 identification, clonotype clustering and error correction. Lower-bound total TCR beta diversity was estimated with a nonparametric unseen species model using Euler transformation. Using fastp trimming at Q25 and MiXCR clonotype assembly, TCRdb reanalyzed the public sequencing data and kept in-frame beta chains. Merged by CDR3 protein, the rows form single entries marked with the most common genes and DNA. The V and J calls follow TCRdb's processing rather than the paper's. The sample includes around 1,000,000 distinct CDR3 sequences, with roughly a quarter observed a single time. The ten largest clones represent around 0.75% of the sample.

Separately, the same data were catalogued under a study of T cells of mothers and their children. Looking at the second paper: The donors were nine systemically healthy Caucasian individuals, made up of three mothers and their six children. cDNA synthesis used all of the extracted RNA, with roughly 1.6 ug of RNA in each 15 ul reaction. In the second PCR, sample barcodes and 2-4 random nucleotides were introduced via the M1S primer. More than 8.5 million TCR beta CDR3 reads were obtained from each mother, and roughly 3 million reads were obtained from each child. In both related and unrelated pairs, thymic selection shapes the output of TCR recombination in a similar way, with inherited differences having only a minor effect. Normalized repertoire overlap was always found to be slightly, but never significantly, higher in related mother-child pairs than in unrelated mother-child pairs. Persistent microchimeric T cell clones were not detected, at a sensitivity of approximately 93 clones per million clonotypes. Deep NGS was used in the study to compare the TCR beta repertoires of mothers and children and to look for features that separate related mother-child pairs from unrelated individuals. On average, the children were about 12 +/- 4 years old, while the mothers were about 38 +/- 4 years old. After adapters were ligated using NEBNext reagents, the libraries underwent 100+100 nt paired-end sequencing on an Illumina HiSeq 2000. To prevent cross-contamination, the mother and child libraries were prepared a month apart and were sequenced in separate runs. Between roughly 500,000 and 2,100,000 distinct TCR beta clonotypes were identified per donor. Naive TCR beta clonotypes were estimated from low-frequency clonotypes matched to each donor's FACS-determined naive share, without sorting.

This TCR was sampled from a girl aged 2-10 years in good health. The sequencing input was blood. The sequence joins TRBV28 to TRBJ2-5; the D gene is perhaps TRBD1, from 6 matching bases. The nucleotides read TGTGCCAGCAGCTGGACAGCCCTCGGGGAGCAGTACTTC. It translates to CASSWTALGEQYF.